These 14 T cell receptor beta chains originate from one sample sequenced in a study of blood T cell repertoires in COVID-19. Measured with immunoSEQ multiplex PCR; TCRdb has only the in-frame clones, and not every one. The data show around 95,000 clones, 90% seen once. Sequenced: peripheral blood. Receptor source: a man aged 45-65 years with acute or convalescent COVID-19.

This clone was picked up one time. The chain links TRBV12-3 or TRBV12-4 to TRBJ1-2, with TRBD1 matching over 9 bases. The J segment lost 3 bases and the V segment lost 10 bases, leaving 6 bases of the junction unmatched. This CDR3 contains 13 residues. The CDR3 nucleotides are TGTGCCACCCAGACAGGGGGGGACTATGGCTACACCTTC. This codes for CATQTGGDYGYTF.

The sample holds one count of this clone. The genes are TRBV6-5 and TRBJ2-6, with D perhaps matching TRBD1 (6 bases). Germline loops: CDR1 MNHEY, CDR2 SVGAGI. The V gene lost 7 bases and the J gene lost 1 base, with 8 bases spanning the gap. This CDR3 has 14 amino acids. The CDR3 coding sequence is TGTGCCAGCACCAGGGGTTCTGGGGCCAACGTCCTGACTTTC. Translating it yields CASTRGSGANVLTF.

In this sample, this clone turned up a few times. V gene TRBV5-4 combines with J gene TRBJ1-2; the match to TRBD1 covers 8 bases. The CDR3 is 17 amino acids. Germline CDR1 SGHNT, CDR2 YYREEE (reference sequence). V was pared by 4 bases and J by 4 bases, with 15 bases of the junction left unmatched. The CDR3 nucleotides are TGTGCCAGCAGCCGCCAGGGACAGGCGCTAACGTCCTATGGCTACACCTTC. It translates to CASSRQGQALTSYGYTF.

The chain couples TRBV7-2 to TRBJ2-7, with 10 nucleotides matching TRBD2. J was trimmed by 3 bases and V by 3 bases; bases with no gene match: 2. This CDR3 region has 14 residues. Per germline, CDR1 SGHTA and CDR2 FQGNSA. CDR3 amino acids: CASSFSGGYYEQYF. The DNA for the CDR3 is TGTGCCAGCAGCTTTAGCGGGGGGTACTACGAGCAGTACTTC.

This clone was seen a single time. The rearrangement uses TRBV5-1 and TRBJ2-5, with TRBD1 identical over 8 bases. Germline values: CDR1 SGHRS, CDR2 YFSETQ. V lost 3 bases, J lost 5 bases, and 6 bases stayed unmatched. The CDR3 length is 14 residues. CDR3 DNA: TGCGCCAGCAGCTCTGGACAGGGTGGGGAGACCCAGTACTTC. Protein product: CASSSGQGGETQYF.

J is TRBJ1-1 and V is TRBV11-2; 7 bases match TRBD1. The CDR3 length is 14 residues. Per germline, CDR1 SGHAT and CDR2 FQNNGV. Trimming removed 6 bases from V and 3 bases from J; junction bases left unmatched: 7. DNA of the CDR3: TGTGCCAGCAGACCTAGCACAGGGGACACTGAAGCTTTCTTT. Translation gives CASRPSTGDTEAFF.

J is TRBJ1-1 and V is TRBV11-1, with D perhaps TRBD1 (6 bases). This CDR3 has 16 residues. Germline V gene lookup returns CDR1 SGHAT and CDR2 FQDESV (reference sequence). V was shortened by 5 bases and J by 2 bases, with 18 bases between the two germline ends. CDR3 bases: TGTGCCAGCAGCCATAGCAGGGGATCCCTCAACACTGAAGCTTTCTTT. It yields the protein CASSHSRGSLNTEAFF.

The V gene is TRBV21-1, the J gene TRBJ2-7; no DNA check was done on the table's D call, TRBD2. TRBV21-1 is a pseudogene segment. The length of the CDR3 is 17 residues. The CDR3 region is CASSTWTSGKSSYEQYF. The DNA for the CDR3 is TGTGCCAGCAGCACCTGGACTAGCGGGAAAAGCTCCTACGAGCAGTACTTC.

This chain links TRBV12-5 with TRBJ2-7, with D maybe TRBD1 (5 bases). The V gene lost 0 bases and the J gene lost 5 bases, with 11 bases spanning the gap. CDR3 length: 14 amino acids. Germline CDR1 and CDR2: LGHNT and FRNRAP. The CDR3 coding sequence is TGTGCTAGTGGTTTGGTACCAGGGTCGCACGAGCAGTACTTC. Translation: CASGLVPGSHEQYF.

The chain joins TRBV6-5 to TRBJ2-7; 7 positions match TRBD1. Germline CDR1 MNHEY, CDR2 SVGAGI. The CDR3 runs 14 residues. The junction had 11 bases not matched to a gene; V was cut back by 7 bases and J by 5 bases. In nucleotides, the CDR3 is TGTGCCAGCACATTTGCAGGGGGTTCGGACGAGCAGTACTTC. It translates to CASTFAGGSDEQYF.

The CDR3 bases are TGTGCCAGTAGTACCGACAGGGCGAACACTGAAGCTTTCTTT. Protein: CASSTDRANTEAFF. The chain recombines TRBV19 with TRBJ1-1, with 7 bases lining up with TRBD1. CDR1 is LNHDA and CDR2 is SQIVND in the germline V gene (reference sequence). The CDR3 loop spans 14 amino acids. V shed 4 bases, J shed 1 base, and the junction held 3 bases outside the gene matches.

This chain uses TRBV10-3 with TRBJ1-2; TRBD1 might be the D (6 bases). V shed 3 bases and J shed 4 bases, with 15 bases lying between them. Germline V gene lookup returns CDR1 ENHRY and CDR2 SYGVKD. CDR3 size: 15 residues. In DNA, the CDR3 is TGTGCCATCAGTGACTCCAGGGGAAATTCCTATGGCTACACCTTC. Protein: CAISDSRGNSYGYTF.

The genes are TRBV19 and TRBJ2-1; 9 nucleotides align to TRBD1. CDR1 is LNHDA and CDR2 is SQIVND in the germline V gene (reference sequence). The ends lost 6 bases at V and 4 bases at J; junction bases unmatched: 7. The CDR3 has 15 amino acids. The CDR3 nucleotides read TGTGCCAGTAGCCTGGGACAGGGCTTTTACAATGAGCAGTTCTTC. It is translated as CASSLGQGFYNEQFF.

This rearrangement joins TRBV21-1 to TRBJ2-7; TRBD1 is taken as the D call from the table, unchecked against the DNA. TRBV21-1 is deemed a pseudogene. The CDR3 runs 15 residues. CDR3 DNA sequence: TGTGCCAGCAGCAAAGTCCGGACAGACGTAGACGAGCAGTACTTC. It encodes CASSKVRTDVDEQYF.